This passage covers 6 T cell receptor beta chains from one sample sequenced in a study of T and B cells in COVID-19 patients. Multiplex PCR with BIOMED2 TRB-A/B primer pools amplified TRB rearrangements. MiXCR, run by TCRdb on the multiplex PCR reads, gives a single entry per CDR3 protein. This table has 8,000 to 10,000 distinct CDR3 sequences, 25% to 30% appearing once. From blood, about 240-550 ng of genomic DNA served as TRB template. The sequencing sample was made of blood. The receptors derive from a human donor who had recovered from COVID-19.

Sample share makes this clonotype medium-sized. The V gene is TRBV19, the J gene TRBJ2-1; 7 positions agree with TRBD1. Per the germline V gene, CDR1 is LNHDA and CDR2 is SQIVND (reference sequence). V trimming: 5 bases; J trimming: 2 bases; junction bases outside the gene matches: 6. CDR3 length: 15 residues. CDR3 DNA sequence: TGTGCCAGTAGTCTAACAGGGGCCACCTACAATGAGCAGTTCTTC. Translated: CASSLTGATYNEQFF. Full variable domain (rest looked up from reference TRBV19 and TRBJ2-1): DGGITQSPKYLFRKEGQNVTLSCEQNLNHDAMYWYRQDPGQGLRLIYYSQIVNDFQKGDIAEGYSVSREKKESFPLTVTSAQKNPTAFYLCASSLTGATYNEQFFGPGTRLTVL.

The chain combines TRBV27 with TRBJ1-5; 9 nucleotides agree with TRBD1. V lost 6 bases and J lost 0; bases outside the gene matches: 9. CDR1 MNHEY and CDR2 SMNVEV come from the germline V gene (reference sequence). The CDR3 consists of 17 residues. Here the CDR3 reads CASSQRTGALSNQPQHF. DNA of the CDR3: TGTGCCAGCAGCCAAAGGACAGGGGCCCTTAGCAATCAGCCCCAGCATTTT.

In this sample, this clonotype is medium-sized. The V and J genes are TRBV19 and TRBJ2-4; D ambiguous. Germline assignment: CDR1 LNHDA and CDR2 SQIVND (reference sequence). The CDR3 sequence is 14 residues long. Trimming took 5 bases from V and 1 from J, leaving 9 bases between them. The CDR3 loop reads CASSATIAKNIQYF. For the CDR3, the DNA is TGTGCCAGTAGTGCGACCATTGCCAAAAACATTCAGTACTTC. Full variable domain (remainder filled in from reference TRBV19 and TRBJ2-4): DGGITQSPKYLFRKEGQNVTLSCEQNLNHDAMYWYRQDPGQGLRLIYYSQIVNDFQKGDIAEGYSVSREKKESFPLTVTSAQKNPTAFYLCASSATIAKNIQYFGAGTRLSVL.

This clonotype was found a few times. Here the CDR3 reads CASSPPEVGAEAFF. The CDR3, as DNA: TGTGCCAGCTCACCCCCGGAGGTTGGCGCTGAAGCTTTCTTT. The J gene is TRBJ1-1, the V gene TRBV18; D is undetermined. Germline V lookup: CDR1 KGHSH, CDR2 LQKENI. The CDR3 spans 14 residues. V lost 3 bases and J lost 6, with 14 bases in between.

This clonotype was seen a handful of times. The chain has TRBV12-3 or TRBV12-4 and TRBJ1-1; no clear D. The CDR3 has 16 amino acids. Trimming shortened V by 8 bases and J by 0 bases, and 19 bases separated the two germline ends. CDR3: CASQLSEWVMNTEAFF. CDR3 DNA sequence: TGTGCCAGCCAACTCTCGGAATGGGTGATGAACACTGAAGCTTTCTTT.

This clonotype rates as medium-sized. V usage is TRBV6-2 or TRBV6-3 and J usage is TRBJ2-2; D possibly corresponds to TRBD1 (6 bases). Between the trimmed V and J ends, which lost 0 bases and 4 bases, there was a span of 9 bases. CDR1 and CDR2 from the germline V gene are MNHEY and SVGEGT. The CDR3 is made up of 15 amino acids. The CDR3 sequence is CASSYSTRGTGELFF. CDR3 DNA: TGTGCCAGCAGTTACTCGACCAGGGGCACCGGGGAGCTGTTTTTT.